A single sample is the source of the 7 T cell receptor beta chains below, sequenced in a study of control samples from healthy donors and cancer patients (dated by TCRdb to about 2020). Libraries were made using the immunoSEQ multiplex PCR assay. TCRdb holds this immuneACCESS table with in-frame rearrangements only. Some clones are missing; in checked studies, unresolved V genes explain under half, and the rest has no known cause. This sample has 150,000 to 200,000 clones in its table, and about 90% of those were observed once. The ten largest clones capture 1.7% of the sample. The sequencing input was blood. These receptors originate from a man younger than 35 in good health.

The chain carries TRBV30 and TRBJ2-5; 12 bases are a match to TRBD2. This CDR3 comprises 16 residues. With 1 base clipped from V and 2 bases from J, the junction kept 5 bases outside the gene matches. Per germline, CDR1 GTSNPN and CDR2 SVGIG (reference sequence). The CDR3 DNA reads as TGTGCCTGGAGTGCTGGACTAGCGGGGAATCAAGAGACCCAGTACTTC. Amino acid sequence: CAWSAGLAGNQETQYF.

Note on this clone: Different DNA sequences within this sample yield the same CDR3. The J gene is TRBJ1-3, the V gene TRBV3-1 (or the pseudogene TRBV3-2), with 8 positions matching TRBD1. The germline V gene has CDR1 LGHDT and CDR2 YNNKEL (reference sequence). The CDR3 totals 14 residues. V dropped 6 bases and J dropped 0; count of bases not matched to a gene: 1. The CDR3 sequence is CASSQGASGNTIYF. In nucleotides, the CDR3 is TGTGCCAGCAGTCAGGGGGCCTCTGGAAACACCATATATTTT.

This chain joins TRBV5-6 and TRBJ1-1; D gene uncertain. V lost 3 bases and J lost 0, with 18 bases in between. Per the germline V gene, CDR1 is SGHDT and CDR2 is YYEEEE. The length of the CDR3 is 17 residues. CDR3 sequence reads: CASSSYYYTGVNTEAFF. The DNA for the CDR3 is TGTGCCAGCAGCTCCTATTACTACACCGGGGTGAACACTGAAGCTTTCTTT.

The chain recombines TRBV28 with TRBJ2-3; 11 bases agree with TRBD1. CDR3 length: 16 amino acids. Germline CDR1 is MDHEN and CDR2 is SYDVKM. The ends lost 3 bases at V and 5 bases at J; junction bases unmatched: 7. Written as DNA, the CDR3 is TGTGCCAGCAGTTTTCGGACAGGGGGCGCGAAAGATACGCAGTATTTT. It is translated as CASSFRTGGAKDTQYF.

V gene TRBV15 combines with J gene TRBJ1-5, with D maybe TRBD1 (5 bases). V was trimmed by 0 bases and J by 0 bases, leaving 12 bases between them. From germline, CDR1 is LNHNV and CDR2 YYDKDF (reference sequence). The CDR3 is made up of 17 amino acids. CDR3 nucleotides: TGTGCCACCAGCAGAGATGCAGGGCGTAATAGCAATCAGCCCCAGCATTTT. Encoded protein: CATSRDAGRNSNQPQHF.

The chain links TRBV12-3 or TRBV12-4 to TRBJ1-2; tentatively, D is TRBD1 (5 bases). V lost 4 bases and J lost 7, with 13 bases in between. This CDR3 has 13 amino acids. The DNA for the CDR3 is TGTGCCAGCAGTTCAGGCAGGGTGGGTGGCTACACCTTC. Protein: CASSSGRVGGYTF.

V usage is TRBV9 and J usage is TRBJ2-1, with D perhaps TRBD1 (7 bases). The ends were cut back, 3 bases at V and 5 bases at J, with 15 bases in the middle. CDR1 is SGDLS and CDR2 is YYNGEE in the germline V gene. The CDR3 covers 15 residues. This CDR3 is CASSEGAGGNNEQFF. For the CDR3, the DNA is TGTGCCAGCAGCGAGGGGGCAGGGGGGAACAATGAGCAGTTCTTC.